The present entry profiles one TCR beta chain with its context. The sample belongs to a study of cytomegalovirus exposure and HLA in healthy donors. PCR amplification relied on 60 Vbeta primers (plus 13 Jbeta primers). The data were produced by immunoSEQ multiplex PCR, yet TCRdb's version contains in-frame clones alone and is incomplete. Its listing shows 150,000 or so clones. Germline CDR1 MNHNS, CDR2 SASEGT. The CDR3 is 13 amino acids. V shed 5 bases, J shed 4 bases, and the junction held 4 bases outside the gene matches. This clonotype originated in a woman aged 45-65 years in good health and CMV-seronegative. The chain combines TRBV6-1 with TRBJ1-2, with 7 bases fitting TRBD1. Sequencing was done on a sample of PBMCs. The CDR3 protein is CASSFGQVYGYTF. The CDR3 coding sequence is TGTGCCAGCAGTTTTGGACAGGTCTATGGCTACACCTTC.